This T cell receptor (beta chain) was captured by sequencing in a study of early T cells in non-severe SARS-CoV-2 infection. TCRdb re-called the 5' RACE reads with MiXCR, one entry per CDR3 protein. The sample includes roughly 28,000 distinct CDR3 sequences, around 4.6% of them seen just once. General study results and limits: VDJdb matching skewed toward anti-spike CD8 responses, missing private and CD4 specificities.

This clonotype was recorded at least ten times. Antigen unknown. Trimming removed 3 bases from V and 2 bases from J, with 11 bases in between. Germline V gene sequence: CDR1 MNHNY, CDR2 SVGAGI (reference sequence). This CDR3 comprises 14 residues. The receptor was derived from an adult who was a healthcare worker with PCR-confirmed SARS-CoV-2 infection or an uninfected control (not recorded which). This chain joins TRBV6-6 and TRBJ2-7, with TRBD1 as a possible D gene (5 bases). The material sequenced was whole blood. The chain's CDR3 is CASSYPDNPYEQYF. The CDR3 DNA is TGTGCCAGCAGTTATCCGGACAACCCCTACGAGCAGTACTTC.